A selection of T cell receptor beta chains follows, all from one sample in a study of T-cell memory formation after mild COVID-19. Each CDR3 protein is one row after TCRdb ran MiXCR on the 5' RACE reads. The table includes about 200,000 distinct CDR3 sequences, around 20% detected once. The specimen was PBMCs or a T cell subset sorted from them (not recorded which). The receptors originated from an adult woman who had mild COVID-19 (a few samples of this study predate the infection). Cell type and time point are not known. Both conserved end residues are trimmed from each CDR3. Size tells how often a clone was seen (once, few, many) or the class of an expanded clone, and some rows leave it out.

-	TRBJ1-1	TRBV3-1	ASSHRRTVSTEAF
-	TRBJ1-2	TRBV6-1	ASSGGDRGYYYGYT
many	TRBJ2-1	TRBV3-1	ASSQGASANEQF
once	TRBJ2-1	TRBV5-5	ASSAGTGEYNEQF
few	TRBJ2-3	TRBV7-9	ASSLVVGNSDTQY
-	TRBJ2-1	TRBV24-1	ATSDATRTSDEQF
-	TRBJ2-7	TRBV4-2	ASSQASAGRSYEQY
-	TRBJ1-2	TRBV6-6	ASTTGGFYGYT
-	TRBJ1-5	TRBV24-1	ATSDPTGDSNQPQH
few	TRBJ2-1	TRBV12-3/TRBV12-4	ASTLRGSISSYNEQF
few	TRBJ2-5	TRBV15	ATSRSTIQETQY
-	TRBJ2-7	TRBV7-8	ASSGTGRLEQY